The T cell receptor (beta chain) described here comes from a study of shared clonotypes between healthy human individuals. Overall study results and limits: Non-shared clonotypes had lower generation probabilities than clonotypes shared by all four sorted-subset donors.

With respect to this clone: Its antigen is currently unknown.

Recent vaccinations or acute infections were absent in the healthy HIV-negative adult donors. Naive CD45RA+ and memory CD45RA-negative subsets were split from CD4+ cells. V was clipped by 5 bases and J by 7 bases, with 8 bases between them. The germline gives CDR1 SGHVS, CDR2 FQNEAQ. The CDR3 consists of 12 residues. Profiled with immunoSEQ multiplex PCR; TCRdb holds only in-frame clones, not every one. The table lists 1.6 million or so clones, roughly 96% of them singletons. This TCR came from a man aged 25 to 45 in good health. Sequenced material: naive CD4+ T cells sorted from blood. Subset: CD45RA+ positively selected. This chain uses TRBV7-8 with TRBJ2-2; D not certain. The CDR3, as DNA: TGTGCCAGCAGCCCGACCCTCGGGGAGCTGTTTTTT. Translating it yields CASSPTLGELFF.